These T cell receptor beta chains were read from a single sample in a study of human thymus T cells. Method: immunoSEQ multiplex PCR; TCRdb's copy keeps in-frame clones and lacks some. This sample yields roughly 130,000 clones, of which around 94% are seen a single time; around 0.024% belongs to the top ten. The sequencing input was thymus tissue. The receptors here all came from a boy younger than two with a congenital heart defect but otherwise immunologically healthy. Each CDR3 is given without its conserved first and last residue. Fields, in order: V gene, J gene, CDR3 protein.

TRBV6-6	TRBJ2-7	ASSPDRTEQY
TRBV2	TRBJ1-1	ASRYRVLAGFTEAF
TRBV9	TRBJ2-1	ASSVAARASGGVHTHNEQF
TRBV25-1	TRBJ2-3	ASSPTEQGALNSDTQY
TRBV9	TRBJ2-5	ASSVSGGWRDYQETQY
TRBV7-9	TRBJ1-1	ASSSSNRDTEAF
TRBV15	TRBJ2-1	ATSRGGSYNEQF
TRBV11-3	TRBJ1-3	ASSSQGWTGNTIY
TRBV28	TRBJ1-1	ASSLYPPISLDTEAF
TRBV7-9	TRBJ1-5	ASSTLGANQPQH
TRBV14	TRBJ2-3	ASSQDAGGFRTDTQY
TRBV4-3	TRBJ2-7	ASSQELSVAGGGQQY
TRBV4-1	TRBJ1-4	ASSRYYRATNEKLF
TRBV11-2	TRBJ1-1	ASSRPTGTTEAF
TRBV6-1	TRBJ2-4	ASSEVGASRDIQY
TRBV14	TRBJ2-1	ASSQGWSNEQF
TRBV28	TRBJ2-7	ASRHDRGPSYEQY
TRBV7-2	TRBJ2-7	ASSLVSGGAYEQY
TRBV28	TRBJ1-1	ATSRQANTEAF
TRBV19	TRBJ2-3	ASSTGLAGSTDTQY
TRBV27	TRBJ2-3	ASGIGTSTRDTQY
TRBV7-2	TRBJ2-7	ASSLEQAGPLVEQY
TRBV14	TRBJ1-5	ASSHGGNQPQH
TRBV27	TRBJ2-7	ASRGAGGQYEQY
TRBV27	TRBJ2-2	ASSPGVWAGELF
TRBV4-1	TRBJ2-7	ASSQESPGHLYEQY
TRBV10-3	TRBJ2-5	AISESREETQY
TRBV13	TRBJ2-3	ASSLVGAGDTQY
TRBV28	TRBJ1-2	ASSLRGANYGYT
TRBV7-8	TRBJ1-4	ASSSILGTNEKLF
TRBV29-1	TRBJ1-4	SVEDGGLGEKLF